Reported below is one T cell receptor (beta chain). Its antigen is unidentified. Each unsorted sample relied on roughly 90 million PBMCs as its source of genomic DNA. This sample is part of a study of shared clonotypes between healthy human individuals. TCRdb's table, derived via immunoSEQ multiplex PCR, lists solely in-frame clones and lacks some. The sample lists approximately 440,000 clones; roughly four fifths were seen once. Study-level points and caveats: Genetic and exposure-history diversity was limited by the few donors.

The CDR3 extends over 15 amino acids. Trimming pared 0 bases from V and 7 bases from J, leaving 13 bases between. CDR1 and CDR2 from the germline V gene are GTSNPN and SVGIG (reference sequence). This receptor was identified in a woman between 40 and 55 years old in good health. Some clones in this sample may be carry-over from other donors' samples. The sequenced sample consisted of PBMCs. J is TRBJ1-6 and V is TRBV30, with D possibly matching TRBD1 (5 bases). CDR3 region: CAWSVRTWGNSPLHF. The CDR3 DNA reads TGTGCCTGGAGTGTTAGAACATGGGGGAATTCACCCCTCCACTTT. The full variable domain, rest sourced from reference TRBV30 and TRBJ1-6, is SQTIHQWPATLVQPVGSPLSLECTVEGTSNPNLYWYRQAAGRGLQLLFYSVGIGQISSEVPQNLSASRPQDRQFILSSKKLLLSDSGFYLCAWSVRTWGNSPLHFGNGTRLTVT.